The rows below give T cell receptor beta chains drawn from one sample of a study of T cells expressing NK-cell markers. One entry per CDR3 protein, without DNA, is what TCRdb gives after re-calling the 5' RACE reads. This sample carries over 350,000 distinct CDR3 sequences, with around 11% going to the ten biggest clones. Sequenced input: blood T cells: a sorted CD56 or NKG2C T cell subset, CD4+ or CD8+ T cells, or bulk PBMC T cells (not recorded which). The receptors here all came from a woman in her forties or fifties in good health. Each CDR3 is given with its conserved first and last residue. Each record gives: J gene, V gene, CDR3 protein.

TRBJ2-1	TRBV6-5	CASSYLTARSSYNEQFF
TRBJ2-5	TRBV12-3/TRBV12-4	CASSFLRWAGQETQYF
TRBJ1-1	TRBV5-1	CASSLAGLGLNTEAFF
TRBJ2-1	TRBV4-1	CASSQLADSYNEQFF
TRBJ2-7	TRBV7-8	CASSPTSGRHEQYF
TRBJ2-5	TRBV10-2	CASNGDRGGKETQYF
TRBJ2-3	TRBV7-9	CASSGMNTDTQYF
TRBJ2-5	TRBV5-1	CASSLLSRETQYF
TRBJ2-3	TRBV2	CASADGPGPPDGDTQYF
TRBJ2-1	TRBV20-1	CSAPHPGQGANEQFF
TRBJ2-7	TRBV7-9	CASSRSGRILEHEQYF
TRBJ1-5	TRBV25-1	CASSGAGGNQPQHF
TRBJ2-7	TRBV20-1	CSGGLAGAYEQYF
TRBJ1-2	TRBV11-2	CASSLADGANYGYTF
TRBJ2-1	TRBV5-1	CASSLGTSGNEQFF
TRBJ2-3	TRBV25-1	CASSEYAGIFADTQYF
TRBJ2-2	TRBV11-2	CASSLSGRLFRTGELFF
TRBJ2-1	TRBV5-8	CASSLGPPAGGHEQFF
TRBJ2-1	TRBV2	CASSGQRGYNEQFF
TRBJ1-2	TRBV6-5	CASNSGTGGYTF
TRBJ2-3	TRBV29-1	CSVEDLGERDSADTQYF
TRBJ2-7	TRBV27	CASSLRWDKRDEQYF
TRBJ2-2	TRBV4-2	CASSQDLGGSSTGELFF
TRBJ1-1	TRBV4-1	CASSQWALNTEAFF
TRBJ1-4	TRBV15	CATSREVGVPNEKLFF
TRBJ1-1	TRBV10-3	CATRDIGAPEAFF
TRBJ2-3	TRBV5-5	CASSLFIATTDTQYF
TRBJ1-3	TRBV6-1	CASSQFITGAASGNTIYF
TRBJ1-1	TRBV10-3	CAISDGPMNTEAFF
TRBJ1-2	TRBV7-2	CASSFQTGATLGYGYTF
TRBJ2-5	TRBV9	CASSSPRPGTVQETQYF
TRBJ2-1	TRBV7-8	CASSQGLADYYNEQFF
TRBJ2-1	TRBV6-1	CASSEALGGRFHEQFF
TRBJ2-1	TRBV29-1	CSVEGIAGLYNEQFF
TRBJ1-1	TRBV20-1	CSAQVQTGNTEAFF
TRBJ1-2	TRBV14	CASSQDFRYGYTF
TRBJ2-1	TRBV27	CASTHGDSYNEQFF
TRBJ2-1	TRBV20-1	CSARGVGEQFF
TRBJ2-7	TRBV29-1	CSVYGPLSYEQYF
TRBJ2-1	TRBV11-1	CASRRDRVNEQFF
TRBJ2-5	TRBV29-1	CSIKASGPGAQYF
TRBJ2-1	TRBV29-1	CSDKTGVGEQFF
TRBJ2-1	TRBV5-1	CASSFRYNEQFF
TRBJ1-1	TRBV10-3	CAIGRGPETEAFF
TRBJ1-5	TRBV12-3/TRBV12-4	CASSLGLRAKNQPQHF
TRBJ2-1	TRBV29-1	CSGRTSSYNEQFF
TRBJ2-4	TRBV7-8	CASSLNTLGAKNIQYF
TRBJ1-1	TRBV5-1	CASSGIQGVNTEAFF
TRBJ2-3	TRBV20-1	CSATFRTSGGDTQYF
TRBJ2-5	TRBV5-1	CASSSKTLAALGETQYF
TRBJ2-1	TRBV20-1	CSVLAETYNEQFF
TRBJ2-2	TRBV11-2	CASSLAFGELFF